This TCR beta chain was captured in a study of blood T cells in healthy people across ages. Primed by a sample-barcoded 5' primer and a J-beta primer mix, a second PCR proceeded for 7 to 11 cycles. Through a template-switch adaptor with 12 random nucleotides, each cDNA molecule received a tag. No fewer than 2.5 million CDR3-containing paired-end reads came from each sample. TCRdb fed the 5' RACE reads into MiXCR, producing one record per CDR3 protein. The sample has roughly 680,000 distinct CDR3 sequences, more than 40% seen once. The sample providers were healthy Caucasian people from Russia, aged about 6 to 95. Samples had at least 6.5 million PBMCs isolated from them. This clonotype was sampled from a woman aged 55-70 years in good health. The sample consisted of blood.

Here the CDR3 DNA reads TGCAGTGCATCAAGTAGGACTAGCGGAACAGATACGCAGTATTTT. This sequence encodes CSASSRTSGTDTQYF. The J gene is TRBJ2-3, the V gene TRBV20-1; 10 bases line up with TRBD2. CDR1 is DFQATT, CDR2 SNEGSKA, per germline (reference sequence). The CDR3 spans 15 residues. Unmatched junction bases numbered 9, after V lost 6 bases and J lost 3 bases.